This T cell receptor beta chain appears in the sequencing data of a study of blood T cell repertoires in COVID-19. In the study overall: PBMCs, B-cell-depleted T cells, or T cells provided the cDNA or gDNA that made up the material.

From germline, CDR1 is ENHRY and CDR2 SYGVKD. V was clipped by 7 bases and J by 8 bases, with 14 bases between them. The CDR3 spans 12 residues. Assay used: immunoSEQ multiplex PCR; TCRdb lists only in-frame clones, some missing. The sample has about 140,000 clones, just over 85% seen once. The specimen was peripheral blood. The source is a woman aged 55-69 years with acute or convalescent COVID-19. The rearrangement joins TRBV10-3 to TRBJ1-1; no firm D call. CDR3 DNA: TGTGCCATCACCGACACGGGAGAAGAAGCTTTCTTT. It encodes CAITDTGEEAFF.